These T cell receptor beta chains were read from a single sample in a study of cytomegalovirus exposure and HLA in healthy donors. The assay was immunoSEQ multiplex PCR, and TCRdb's table has in-frame clones only and misses some. Of about 120,000 clones listed, roughly 77% are singletons. Sequencing was done on a sample of PBMCs. The receptors come from a man aged 35 to 55 in good health and CMV-seronegative. CDR3s include the opening cysteine and the closing phenylalanine or tryptophan. D genes are given only for firm matches. Clone size is stated in some rows and not others, as once, few, many or a class when expanded.

TGTGCCAGCAGTTTATCGGGCAGGACAGGGTCCTATAATTCACCCCTCCACTTT	CASSLSGRTGSYNSPLHF	TRBD1	NA	TRBJ1-6	TRBV27
TGTGCCAGCAGCTTGCCGATTTCGGGGGGGGGTAACGAGCAGTACTTC	CASSLPISGGGNEQYF	TRBD2	NA	TRBJ2-7	TRBV5-4
TGTGCCAGCAGCGGATACGGGACAGTTCTTTCTAACTATGGCTACACCTTC	CASSGYGTVLSNYGYTF	TRBD1	NA	TRBJ1-2	TRBV9
TGTGCCAGCAGCCAGGGGGGCACCGGGGAGCTGTTTTTT	CASSQGGTGELFF	NA	NA	TRBJ2-2	TRBV7-3
TGCGCCAGCAGCTCCAGTGGGGGCGGTGACACTGAAGCTTTCTTT	CASSSSGGGDTEAFF	NA	NA	TRBJ1-1	TRBV5-1
TGTGCCACCCTGACTAGCGGAGCGACTTACGAGCAGTACTTC	CATLTSGATYEQYF	TRBD2	few	TRBJ2-7	TRBV28
TGCAGCTCCTCCCAGGGAATTGGGGATGGCTACACCTTC	CSSSQGIGDGYTF	NA	NA	TRBJ1-2	TRBV29-1
TGTGCCAGCAGCATACAGGAGGCGGGGAGCTATGGCTACACCTTC	CASSIQEAGSYGYTF	NA	NA	TRBJ1-2	TRBV7-2
TGTGCCAGCACCTTAAGCTTCTTAGCGGGAGGGCCGGGCCCACATGAGCAGTTCTTC	CASTLSFLAGGPGPHEQFF	TRBD2	NA	TRBJ2-1	TRBV5-8
TGTGCCAGCAGCCAAGATCCGACTAGCGGGAGCGAGCAGTACTTC	CASSQDPTSGSEQYF	TRBD2	NA	TRBJ2-7	TRBV4-2
TGTGCCAGCAGCGTAGAATCGGGGAGCTCTGGAAACACCATATATTTT	CASSVESGSSGNTIYF	NA	NA	TRBJ1-3	TRBV9
TGTGCCAGCAGCGTAGGAATCTCGGGGGTTCGGGCTAAGCACGAGCAGTACTTC	CASSVGISGVRAKHEQYF	NA	NA	TRBJ2-7	TRBV9
TGCGCCAGCAGCTTGGGGGGGGATTGGTATCAGCCCCAGCATTTT	CASSLGGDWYQPQHF	NA	NA	TRBJ1-5	TRBV5-1
TGTGCCAGCAGCCAAGATGCCCAGGCCGCTAACTATGGCTACACCTTC	CASSQDAQAANYGYTF	NA	NA	TRBJ1-2	TRBV4-2
TGCAGCGTTGCAGGGGCTTTGAACATTGAAGCTTTCTTT	CSVAGALNIEAFF	NA	NA	TRBJ1-1	TRBV29-1
TGTGCCAGTAGCCCGGGACTAGGAAACTACGAGCAGTACTTC	CASSPGLGNYEQYF	TRBD2	NA	TRBJ2-7	TRBV19
TGCGCCAGCAGCCGTGGAACTAGCGGCCAAGAGACCCAGTACTTC	CASSRGTSGQETQYF	TRBD2	NA	TRBJ2-5	TRBV5-1
TGCGCCAGCAGCTTAGTTGGACAGGGGGCTTCCTACAATGAGCAGTTCTTC	CASSLVGQGASYNEQFF	TRBD1	NA	TRBJ2-1	TRBV5-1
TGTGCCAGCAGCTTAGCGAGAGAAGCTTTCTTT	CASSLAREAFF	NA	NA	TRBJ1-1	TRBV7-9
TGTGCCAGCAGCCCGACGACAGGGGGTGACACTGAAGCTTTCTTT	CASSPTTGGDTEAFF	TRBD1	NA	TRBJ1-1	TRBV7-9
TGTGCCAGCAGAAGGACAGGGCCAGACACTGAAGCTTTCTTT	CASRRTGPDTEAFF	TRBD1	NA	TRBJ1-1	TRBV2
TGTGCCAGCAGCTTGAGGGTCCCCGCGGGCTATGGCTACACCTTC	CASSLRVPAGYGYTF	NA	NA	TRBJ1-2	TRBV5-4
TGTGCCAGCAGCCAAGGACAGGGGGGAGGTTATGGCTACACCTTC	CASSQGQGGGYGYTF	TRBD1	NA	TRBJ1-2	TRBV11-2
TGTGCCAGCAGATACAACAGGGCCAACACCGGGGAGCTGTTTTTT	CASRYNRANTGELFF	NA	few	TRBJ2-2	TRBV7-9
TGTGCCAGCAAGGAACAGGGGGGCAACACTGAAGCTTTCTTT	CASKEQGGNTEAFF	TRBD1	NA	TRBJ1-1	TRBV25-1
TGTGCCAGCAGTTCCCCCGTCCCCTCGGGGGGGCACCATGAGCAGTTCTTC	CASSSPVPSGGHHEQFF	TRBD2	NA	TRBJ2-1	TRBV27
TGTGCCAGTAGTATAGGCGGTGGCTATAGGACAGATACGCAGTATTTT	CASSIGGGYRTDTQYF	NA	once	TRBJ2-3	TRBV19
TGTGCCAGCAGTTCCGAACGGGGTTTAGCTGAGCAGTTCTTC	CASSSERGLAEQFF	NA	NA	TRBJ2-1	TRBV6-4
TGTGCCAGCTCACTCAGGGAAAGAAACACCATATATTTT	CASSLRERNTIYF	NA	NA	TRBJ1-3	TRBV2
TGTGCCAGTAGCTTAGCGGGAGGGCCCGTGTACGAGCAGTACTTC	CASSLAGGPVYEQYF	TRBD2	NA	TRBJ2-7	TRBV7-2
TGTGCCAGTAGTCCGGGACTAGCGGACACAGATACGCAGTATTTT	CASSPGLADTDTQYF	TRBD2	NA	TRBJ2-3	TRBV19
TGTGCCAGCAGGCTGTCGGCAGGGGATCCATACAATCAGCCCCAGCATTTT	CASRLSAGDPYNQPQHF	NA	once	TRBJ1-5	TRBV28
TGCGCCAGCAGCCCGGGGGATACCTACAATGAGCAGTTCTTC	CASSPGDTYNEQFF	NA	once	TRBJ2-1	TRBV5-1
TGTGCCAGCAGCTTACGGGTAGCGGGAGGTGCCGGGGAGCTGTTTTTT	CASSLRVAGGAGELFF	TRBD2	NA	TRBJ2-2	TRBV11-1
TGCGCCAGCAGCCAAGATTGGGCTAGCGGGAGGGCCGGCAATGAGCAGTTCTTC	CASSQDWASGRAGNEQFF	TRBD2	few	TRBJ2-1	TRBV4-3
TGCGCCAGCAGTGAAGATCCGGGCACTGAAGCTTTCTTT	CASSEDPGTEAFF	NA	NA	TRBJ1-1	TRBV10-1
TGTGCCAGCAGCTTTAGACAGGGGAGGAACACTGAAGCTTTCTTT	CASSFRQGRNTEAFF	TRBD1	once	TRBJ1-1	TRBV7-8
TGTGCCATCAGTGGAAACAACGGGCTAGCGGGGAGGGACCCCACAGATACGCAGTATTTT	CAISGNNGLAGRDPTDTQYF	TRBD2	NA	TRBJ2-3	TRBV10-3
TGTGCCAGCAGCAAAGGGCCGGGACTAGCTCACAATGAGCAGTTCTTC	CASSKGPGLAHNEQFF	NA	NA	TRBJ2-1	TRBV21-1
TGCGCCAGCAGCCAATTGGGGGCAGTTTCTAATGAAAAACTGTTTTTT	CASSQLGAVSNEKLFF	NA	once	TRBJ1-4	TRBV4-1
TGTGCCAGCAGCGTAGACTCGACAGGGGCGAACTATGGCTACACCTTC	CASSVDSTGANYGYTF	TRBD1	few	TRBJ1-2	TRBV9
TGCAGTGCTGGCGGGGGGAATGAGCAGTTCTTC	CSAGGGNEQFF	TRBD2	NA	TRBJ2-1	TRBV20-1
TGTGCCAGCAGCTCAAGCGGGACTGAAGCTTTCTTT	CASSSSGTEAFF	NA	NA	TRBJ1-1	TRBV7-8
TGCGCCAGCAGGCGGCCCAACAACAGGTGCAGCTCCTACGAGCAGTACTTC	CASRRPNNRCSSYEQYF	NA	NA	TRBJ2-7	TRBV10-1
TGTGCCAGCGGGGTGGGACAGGGGAGTAGTGGCTACACCTTC	CASGVGQGSSGYTF	TRBD1	once	TRBJ1-2	TRBV27
TGTGCCAGTAGTGTAGGACAGGGGGACAATCAGCCCCAGCATTTT	CASSVGQGDNQPQHF	TRBD1	NA	TRBJ1-5	TRBV19
TGTGCCAGCAGATCTACAGGGGCTGGAAACACCATATATTTT	CASRSTGAGNTIYF	TRBD1	few	TRBJ1-3	TRBV28
TGCGCCAGCAGCCCGTTGACAGGGAGGAACTATGGCTACACCTTC	CASSPLTGRNYGYTF	TRBD1	NA	TRBJ1-2	TRBV5-1
TGTGCCAGCTCCCCTCTAGACAGGGGATCCAATCAGCCCCAGCATTTT	CASSPLDRGSNQPQHF	TRBD1	once	TRBJ1-5	TRBV27
TGTGCCAGCAGCCCACGTGCAGGGGAGTCCGACGAGCAGTACTTC	CASSPRAGESDEQYF	NA	NA	TRBJ2-7	TRBV4-2
TGTGCCATCAGTGAGTCGCGCGCAGCAGGTTATGGCTACACCTTC	CAISESRAAGYGYTF	NA	few	TRBJ1-2	TRBV10-3
TGTGCCAGCCGACTATCTGGGACAGGCCCCTCCTACGAGCAGTACTTC	CASRLSGTGPSYEQYF	TRBD1	NA	TRBJ2-7	TRBV27
TGTGCCAGCAACCGGCCGACAGGGGGCCAAGAGACCCAGTACTTC	CASNRPTGGQETQYF	TRBD1	few	TRBJ2-5	TRBV7-6
TGTGCCCTCAGGTCGGCAGGGGCGGGTGAGACTGAAGCTTTCTTT	CALRSAGAGETEAFF	NA	NA	TRBJ1-1	TRBV6-1